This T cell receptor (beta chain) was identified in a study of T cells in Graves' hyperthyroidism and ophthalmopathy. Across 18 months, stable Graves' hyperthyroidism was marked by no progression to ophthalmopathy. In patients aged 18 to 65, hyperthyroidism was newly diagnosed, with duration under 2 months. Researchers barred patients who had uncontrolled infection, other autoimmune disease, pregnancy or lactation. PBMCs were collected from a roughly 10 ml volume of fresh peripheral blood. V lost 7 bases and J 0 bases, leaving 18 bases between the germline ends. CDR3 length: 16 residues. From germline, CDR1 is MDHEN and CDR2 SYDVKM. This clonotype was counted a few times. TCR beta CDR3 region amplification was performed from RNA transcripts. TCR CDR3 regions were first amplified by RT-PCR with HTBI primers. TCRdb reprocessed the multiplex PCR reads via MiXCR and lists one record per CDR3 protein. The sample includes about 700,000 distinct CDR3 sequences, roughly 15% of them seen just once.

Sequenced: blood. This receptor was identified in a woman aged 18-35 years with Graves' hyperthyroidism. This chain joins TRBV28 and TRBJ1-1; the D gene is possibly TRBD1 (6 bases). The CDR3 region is CASTGWRGLVNTEAFF. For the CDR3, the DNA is TGTGCCAGCACAGGGTGGCGGGGGCTTGTGAACACTGAAGCTTTCTTT.